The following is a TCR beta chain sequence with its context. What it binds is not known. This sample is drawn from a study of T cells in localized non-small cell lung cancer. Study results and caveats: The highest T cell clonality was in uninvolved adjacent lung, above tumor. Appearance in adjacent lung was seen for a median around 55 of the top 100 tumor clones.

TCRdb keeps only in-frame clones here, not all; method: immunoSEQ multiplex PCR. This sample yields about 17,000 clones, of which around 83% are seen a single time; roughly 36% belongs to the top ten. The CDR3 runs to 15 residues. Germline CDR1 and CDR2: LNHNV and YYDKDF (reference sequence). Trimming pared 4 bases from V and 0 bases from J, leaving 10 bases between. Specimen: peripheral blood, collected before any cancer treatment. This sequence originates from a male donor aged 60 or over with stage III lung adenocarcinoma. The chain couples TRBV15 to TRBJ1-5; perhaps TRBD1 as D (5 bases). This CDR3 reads CATSTRQNSNQPQHF. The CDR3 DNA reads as TGTGCCACCAGCACCCGACAGAATAGCAATCAGCCCCAGCATTTT.